This T cell receptor (beta chain) was captured by sequencing in a study of T-cell reconstitution after alpha-beta-depleted transplantation in children. V lost 6 bases and J lost 2; bases outside the gene matches: 8. This CDR3 is built from 14 residues. CDR1 and CDR2 (germline): DFQATT, SNEGSKA (reference sequence). The library targeted TCRbeta and was prepared with unique molecular identifiers. Using its own MiXCR run on the PCR reads, TCRdb lists one record per CDR3 protein. The sample shows 200,000 to 250,000 distinct CDR3 sequences, roughly a quarter of them seen only once. Notes on the study in general: Certain patients had high TCRbeta diversity at day 60, and it came from recipient T cells and thymic progenitors that survived. When one year had passed after transplant, most T-cell counts and diversity came from newly produced T cells. Expanded graft clones, several hundred of them, were reportedly the source of alpha-beta T cells about two months after transplant.

Details on this clonotype: The target antigen is unknown.

Sequencing was performed on PBMCs, mostly from graft donor cells, taken 360 days after TCRalphabeta/CD19-depleted stem cell transplant. This sequence joins TRBV20-1 and TRBJ2-3, with 7 bases identical to TRBD2. The receptor comes from a female patient younger than 10 who had a stem cell transplant for congenital amegakaryocytic thrombocytopenia, so the T cells may come from the graft donor. CDR3 protein: CSADIAGVTDTQYF. CDR3 nucleotides: TGCAGTGCCGACATTGCGGGAGTCACAGATACGCAGTATTTT.